Following are 25 T cell receptor beta chains from one sample sequenced in a study of cytomegalovirus exposure and HLA in healthy donors. Use of 60 Vbeta and 13 Jbeta primers characterized the PCR. The protocol was immunoSEQ multiplex PCR, while the TCRdb copy is restricted to in-frame clones and leaves out a portion. The profile shows about 80,000 clones, around 60% of them singletons. The sequencing input was PBMCs. Every receptor here comes from a male donor in good health and CMV-seropositive.

The V and J genes are TRBV19 and TRBJ2-7; 7 bases fit TRBD2. The CDR3 loop spans 13 amino acids. Germline assignment: CDR1 LNHDA and CDR2 SQIVND (reference sequence). The junction had 5 bases not matched to a gene; V was cut back by 3 bases and J by 6 bases. The CDR3 coding sequence is TGTGCCAGTAGTATGGCGGGCGGGGGCGAGCAGTACTTC. Translation gives CASSMAGGGEQYF.

V is TRBV2 and J is TRBJ2-3; 13 nucleotides line up with TRBD2. V lost 2 bases and J lost 1; bases outside the gene matches: 3. The CDR3 has 17 amino acids. Germline V gives CDR1 SNHLY, CDR2 FYNNEI. In nucleotides, the CDR3 is TGTGCCAGCAGTGAACAGGGACTAGCGGGGCGCACAGATACGCAGTATTTT. Encoded protein: CASSEQGLAGRTDTQYF.

This clone was found a few times. The CDR3 sequence is CASRPDREDGYTF. DNA of the CDR3: TGTGCCAGCAGGCCGGACAGGGAGGACGGCTACACCTTC. The chain combines TRBV2 with TRBJ1-2; 8 bases fit TRBD1. Germline loops: CDR1 SNHLY, CDR2 FYNNEI. The CDR3 is made up of 13 amino acids. V was clipped by 6 bases and J by 8 bases; unmatched bases: 8.

The chain links TRBV19 to TRBJ1-2; D might be TRBD1 (6 bases). Germline loops: CDR1 LNHDA, CDR2 SQIVND (reference sequence). The CDR3 consists of 15 residues. Trimming took off 5 bases at V and 8 bases at J, with 21 bases between the two ends. The CDR3 region is CASSRVTGSVEGYTF. The CDR3 DNA reads as TGTGCCAGTAGTCGGGTGACAGGCTCGGTGGAGGGCTACACCTTC. Complete variable domain (other parts from reference TRBV19 and TRBJ1-2): DGGITQSPKYLFRKEGQNVTLSCEQNLNHDAMYWYRQDPGQGLRLIYYSQIVNDFQKGDIAEGYSVSREKKESFPLTVTSAQKNPTAFYLCASSRVTGSVEGYTFGSGTRLTVV.

This clone showed up just once. The V call is TRBV7-7, the J call TRBJ2-2, with TRBD2 as a possible D gene (6 bases). The CDR3 is 13 residues long. V was shortened by 3 bases and J by 7 bases, with 9 bases between the two germline ends. CDR1 is SSHAT and CDR2 is FNYEAQ in the germline V gene (reference sequence). The CDR3 nucleotides are TGTGCCAGCAGCTTCGGGCGGGACGGGGAGCTGTTTTTT. Encoded protein: CASSFGRDGELFF.

This chain links TRBV20-1 with TRBJ2-1; 8 nucleotides agree with TRBD2. The CDR3 contains 10 residues. The junction had 1 base not matched to a gene; V was cut back by 2 bases and J by 13 bases. Germline V gives CDR1 DFQATT, CDR2 SNEGSKA (reference sequence). The CDR3 reads CSARSGRQFF. Written as DNA, the CDR3 is TGCAGTGCTAGAAGCGGGAGACAGTTCTTC.

The chain couples TRBV19 to TRBJ2-1; 8 nucleotides line up with TRBD2. CDR1 is LNHDA, CDR2 SQIVND, per germline (reference sequence). CDR3 length equals 14 residues. V dropped 3 bases and J dropped 9; count of bases not matched to a gene: 7. The DNA for the CDR3 is TGTGCCAGTAGTATTATTAGCGGGATAAGTGAGCAGTTCTTC. It specifies CASSIISGISEQFF.

This chain links TRBV6-1 with TRBJ2-5, with 10 positions matching TRBD2. V lost 4 bases to trimming and J lost 5 bases; unmatched junction nucleotides: 16. This CDR3 region has 18 residues. Germline lookup yields CDR1 MNHNS and CDR2 SASEGT. CDR3 sequence (DNA): TGTGCCAGCAGTGCAGACAGGAACTTTAGCGGGAGGAGGGAGACCCAGTACTTC. It is translated as CASSADRNFSGRRETQYF.

J is TRBJ2-3 and V is TRBV9; 7 nucleotides align to TRBD2. The germline gives CDR1 SGDLS, CDR2 YYNGEE. Losses at the gene ends were 5 bases for V and 6 bases for J; bases not matched to a gene: 9. This CDR3 is 14 amino acids long. Written as DNA, the CDR3 is TGTGCCAGCAGTGGGGGGACCGGGGGGGATACGCAGTATTTT. It translates to CASSGGTGGDTQYF.

This sequence joins TRBV6-5 and TRBJ1-5; D gene uncertain. Germline V gene data show CDR1 as MNHEY and CDR2 as SVGAGI. The V gene lost 5 bases and the J gene lost 1 base, with 9 bases spanning the gap. The CDR3 runs to 14 residues. For the CDR3, the DNA is TGTGCCAGCAGTAGGAGTTTAAGCAATCAGCCCCAGCATTTT. This gives the protein CASSRSLSNQPQHF.

CDR3 protein: CASRAGNTEAFF. The CDR3 DNA reads as TGTGCCAGCAGAGCAGGGAACACTGAAGCTTTCTTT. The genes are TRBV6-5 and TRBJ1-1, with D hard to call. Germline CDR1 is MNHEY and CDR2 is SVGAGI. This CDR3 is 12 amino acids long. Trimming cost V 6 bases and J 1 base, with 6 bases left between them.

This clone showed up just a few times. V is TRBV15 and J is TRBJ1-5; the match to TRBD1 covers 10 bases. CDR1 and CDR2 (germline): LNHNV, YYDKDF (reference sequence). The V gene end was trimmed by 1 base and the J gene end by 5 bases; junction bases not matched to a gene: 2. There are 15 residues in the CDR3. The CDR3 region is CATSRAGTGDQPQHF. CDR3 coding DNA: TGTGCCACCAGCAGAGCCGGGACAGGGGATCAGCCCCAGCATTTT.

This clone was counted between two and nine times. Germline and junction disagree at one end, which may indicate a read error. This chain links TRBV7-9 with TRBJ1-3; D remains unclear. The CDR3 runs to 13 residues. Germline lookup yields CDR1 SEHNR and CDR2 FQNEAQ (reference sequence). The CDR3 protein is CSSSTQPIYTIYF. In DNA, the CDR3 is TGTTCCAGCAGCACACAGCCAATTTACACCATATATTTT.

The chain employs TRBV7-2 and TRBJ2-3; D is possibly TRBD2 (5 bases). CDR1 and CDR2 (germline): SGHTA, FQGNSA. V lost 8 bases, J lost 6 bases, and 18 bases lay in between. The CDR3 runs 14 residues. The CDR3 sequence: CASGPARRADTQYF. In nucleotides, the CDR3 is TGTGCCAGCGGCCCCGCGAGGCGGGCGGATACGCAGTATTTT.

This clone was seen only a few times. The chain is built from TRBV6-5 and TRBJ2-7, with TRBD2 as a possible D gene (6 bases). V was trimmed by 11 bases and J by 0 bases, leaving 17 bases between them. CDR3 length: 14 residues. Germline V gene data show CDR1 as MNHEY and CDR2 as SVGAGI. CDR3 in DNA: TGTGCCGTGAGGCGGGACTTTTCCTCCTACGAGCAGTACTTC. This sequence encodes CAVRRDFSSYEQYF.

V gene TRBV7-6 combines with J gene TRBJ1-3; D not resolved. V lost 5 bases and J lost 0, with 8 bases in between. Germline-derived CDR1 and CDR2 are SGHVS and FNYEAQ. The CDR3 consists of 14 residues. The DNA for the CDR3 is TGTGCCAGCAGCCGTAGAGGCTCTGGAAACACCATATATTTT. Translated: CASSRRGSGNTIYF.

The V and J genes are TRBV25-1 and TRBJ1-5; D is uncertain. CDR1 and CDR2 from the germline V gene are MGHDK and SYGVNS. The CDR3 runs 14 residues. Trimming pared 4 bases from V and 6 bases from J, leaving 13 bases between. CDR3 loop: CASSGRAGGQPQHF. The CDR3 region has the DNA TGTGCCAGCAGTGGTCGGGCGGGTGGTCAGCCCCAGCATTTT.

The rearrangement joins TRBV18 to TRBJ2-2, with 7 positions matching TRBD1. The V gene's germline CDR1 is KGHSH and CDR2 LQKENI. The CDR3 spans 14 residues. The junction had 3 bases not matched to a gene; V was cut back by 4 bases and J by 4 bases. CDR3 sequence: CASSRDSFTGELFF. In DNA, the CDR3 is TGTGCCAGCTCACGGGACAGCTTCACCGGGGAGCTGTTTTTT.

This clone was counted only a few times. The CDR3 ends on some other residue instead of the conserved phenylalanine or tryptophan, so this is likely a read error. The chain couples TRBV6-6 to TRBJ2-7; TRBD1 matches 7 bases. The CDR3 is 13 residues long. The junction had 2 bases not matched to a gene; V was cut back by 4 bases and J by 2 bases. Germline values: CDR1 MNHNY, CDR2 SVGAGI (reference sequence). The CDR3 region has the DNA TGTGCCAGCAGTTCGGGACAGACCTACGAGCAGTACTTG. Translation gives CASSSGQTYEQYL.

CDR3 DNA sequence: TGTGCCAGCAGCCCCCACCTCGGGACTAGCGGGGACACAGATACGCAGTATTTT. It codes for CASSPHLGTSGDTDTQYF. The rearrangement links TRBV13 to TRBJ2-3; 13 positions agree with TRBD2. The germline gives CDR1 PRHDT, CDR2 FYEKMQ (reference sequence). This CDR3 region has 18 residues. The junction had 10 bases not matched to a gene; V was cut back by 5 bases and J by 2 bases.

V is TRBV29-1 and J is TRBJ1-1, with 9 positions matching TRBD1. J was trimmed by 3 bases and V by 6 bases; bases with no gene match: 2. CDR3 length: 12 residues. Germline V gene data show CDR1 as SQVTM and CDR2 as ANQGSEA. Here the CDR3 DNA reads TGCAGCGTACGGACAGGGGACACTGAAGCTTTCTTT. Protein sequence: CSVRTGDTEAFF. The complete variable domain, with remaining parts taken from reference TRBV29-1 and TRBJ1-1, reads SAVISQKPSRDICQRGTSLTIQCQVDSQVTMMFWYRQQPGQSLTLIATANQGSEATYESGFVIDKFPISRPNLTFSTLTVSNMSPEDSSIYLCSVRTGDTEAFFGQGTRLTVV.

This clone was seen a handful of times. V and J are TRBV9 and TRBJ2-1, with a possible D match to TRBD2 (5 bases). Germline V gives CDR1 SGDLS, CDR2 YYNGEE. CDR3 length: 17 amino acids. Trimming cost V 2 bases and J 7 bases, with 22 bases left between them. The DNA of the CDR3 is TGTGCCAGCAGCGTCAACCCCACTAGACAAACACAAAATGAGCAGTTCTTC. Protein sequence: CASSVNPTRQTQNEQFF.

The rearrangement uses TRBV28 and TRBJ2-3; 10 bases align to TRBD2. V was clipped by 5 bases and J by 0 bases; unmatched bases: 5. Germline CDR1 reads MDHEN; CDR2 reads SYDVKM. This CDR3 is 16 amino acids long. The CDR3 DNA reads as TGTGCCAGCAGTCAAGGGGGACTAGCGAGCACAGATACGCAGTATTTT. Translating it yields CASSQGGLASTDTQYF.

The chain employs TRBV7-9 and TRBJ2-3, with 10 bases lining up with TRBD2. CDR3 length: 16 residues. Germline CDR1 and CDR2: SEHNR and FQNEAQ (reference sequence). V trimming: 1 base; J trimming: 5 bases; junction bases outside the gene matches: 6. The CDR3 sequence: CASSLVSLAGEDTQYF. Written as DNA, the CDR3 is TGTGCCAGCAGCTTAGTATCGCTAGCGGGAGAAGATACGCAGTATTTT.

The chain links TRBV6-6 to TRBJ2-2; TRBD2 matches at 7 bases. CDR1 is MNHNY and CDR2 is SVGAGI in the germline V gene (reference sequence). The CDR3 runs 16 residues. Losses at the gene ends were 2 bases for V and 4 bases for J; bases not matched to a gene: 7. CDR3 bases: TGTGCCAGCAGTTACCGTCCAGCGGGACTCACCGGGGAGCTGTTTTTT. This translates into CASSYRPAGLTGELFF.